What follows are 7 T cell receptor beta chains derived from one specimen sequenced in a study of cytotoxic CD8 clonotypes in ibrutinib-treated CLL. The data were produced by immunoSEQ multiplex PCR, yet TCRdb's version contains in-frame clones alone and is incomplete. The profile shows 270,000 or so clones, 60% to 80% of them singletons. This specimen consisted of PBMCs, obtained at disease progression, from a patient treated with ibrutinib. Receptors were obtained from a human donor with chronic lymphocytic leukemia.

For this clone: At the DNA level, this CDR3 is encoded by other sequences in the same sample as well. This sequence joins TRBV28 and TRBJ2-3, with TRBD2 identical over 8 bases. Looked up from germline, CDR1 is MDHEN and CDR2 is SYDVKM. The CDR3 spans 15 residues. Trimming at V came to 1 base and at J to 1 base, leaving 1 base not matched to a gene. CDR3 sequence: CASSLLLAGTDTQYF. The CDR3 bases are TGTGCCAGCAGTTTATTACTAGCGGGCACAGATACGCAGTATTTT.

This clone was found once. This chain connects TRBV28 to TRBJ1-4; the D is unclear. Germline V lookup: CDR1 MDHEN, CDR2 SYDVKM. Trimming removed 6 bases at V and 5 bases at J, with 22 bases between. The CDR3 extends over 17 amino acids. The CDR3 spells CASRKPGPGQRNEKLFF. CDR3 DNA: TGTGCCAGCAGGAAACCGGGCCCTGGGCAAAGGAATGAAAAACTGTTTTTT.

The rearrangement links TRBV11-1 to TRBJ1-2, with unresolved D. The V gene lost 5 bases and the J gene lost 8 bases, with 12 bases spanning the gap. CDR1 is SGHAT and CDR2 is FQDESV in the germline V gene (reference sequence). The CDR3 loop spans 12 amino acids. The CDR3 sequence: CASSDPRKGYTF. DNA of the CDR3: TGTGCCAGCAGCGATCCCCGCAAAGGCTACACCTTC. Together with reference TRBV11-1 and TRBJ1-2, the CDR3 gives the full variable domain: EAEVAQSPRYKITEKSQAVAFWCDPISGHATLYWYRQILGQGPELLVQFQDESVVDDSQLPKDRFSAERLKGVDSTLKIQPAELGDSAMYLCASSDPRKGYTFGSGTRLTVV.

This clone was picked up one time. The V and J genes are TRBV15 and TRBJ1-5, with 9 bases that match TRBD1. Trimming took 3 bases from V and 2 from J; bases not matched to a gene: 8. The germline gives CDR1 LNHNV, CDR2 YYDKDF (reference sequence). The CDR3 is 17 residues long. The CDR3 coding sequence is TGTGCCACCAGCAGCCACCTGGGGACAGGGCGCAATCAGCCCCAGCATTTT. Translated: CATSSHLGTGRNQPQHF.

The table lists this clone with a few counts. The chain has TRBV15 and TRBJ2-1, with D unclear. V gave up 3 bases and J gave up 4 bases, with 19 bases separating them. Germline V CDR1 and CDR2: LNHNV, YYDKDF (reference sequence). The CDR3 runs 17 residues. CDR3 residues: CATSSRRAERLYNEQFF. CDR3 DNA sequence: TGTGCCACCAGCAGCCGAAGGGCGGAGAGGCTATACAATGAGCAGTTCTTC.

V gene TRBV4-1 combines with J gene TRBJ1-5; no definite D call. In germline, CDR1 is MGHRA, CDR2 YSYEKL. The CDR3 extends over 16 amino acids. V was trimmed by 4 bases and J by 2 bases, leaving 15 bases between them. CDR3: CASSREVRSGNQPQHF. CDR3 bases: TGCGCCAGCAGCCGGGAGGTTAGATCTGGCAATCAGCCCCAGCATTTT.

This rearrangement joins TRBV19 to TRBJ2-2; D unresolved. The germline V gene has CDR1 LNHDA and CDR2 SQIVND (reference sequence). The CDR3 consists of 14 residues. V was trimmed by 3 bases and J by 6 bases, leaving 11 bases between them. CDR3 loop: CASSITRSAGELFF. The CDR3 DNA is TGTGCCAGTAGTATCACCAGGAGCGCCGGGGAGCTGTTTTTT.